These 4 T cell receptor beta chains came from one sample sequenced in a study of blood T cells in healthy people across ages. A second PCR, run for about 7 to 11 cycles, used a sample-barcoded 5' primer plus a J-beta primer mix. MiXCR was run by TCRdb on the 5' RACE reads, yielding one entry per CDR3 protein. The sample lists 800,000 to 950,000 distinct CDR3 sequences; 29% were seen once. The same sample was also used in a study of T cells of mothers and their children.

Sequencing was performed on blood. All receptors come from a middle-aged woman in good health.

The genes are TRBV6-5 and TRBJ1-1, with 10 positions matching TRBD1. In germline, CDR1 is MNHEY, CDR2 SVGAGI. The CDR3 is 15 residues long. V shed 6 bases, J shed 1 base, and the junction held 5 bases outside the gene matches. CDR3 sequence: CASRFRQGANTEAFF. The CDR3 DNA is TGTGCCAGCAGATTCAGACAGGGGGCGAACACTGAAGCTTTCTTT.

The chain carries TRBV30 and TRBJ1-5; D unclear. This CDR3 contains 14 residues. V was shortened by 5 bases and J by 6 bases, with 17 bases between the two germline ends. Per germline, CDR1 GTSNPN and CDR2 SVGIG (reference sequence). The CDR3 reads CAWAISSGPQPQHF. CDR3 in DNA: TGTGCCTGGGCCATTTCAAGCGGACCTCAGCCCCAGCATTTT.

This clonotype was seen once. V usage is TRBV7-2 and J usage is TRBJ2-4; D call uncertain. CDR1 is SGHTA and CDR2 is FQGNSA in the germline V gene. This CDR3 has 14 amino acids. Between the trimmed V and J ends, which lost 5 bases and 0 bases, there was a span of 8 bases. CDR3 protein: CASSPPIAKNIQYF. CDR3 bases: TGTGCCAGCAGCCCGCCTATAGCCAAAAACATTCAGTACTTC.

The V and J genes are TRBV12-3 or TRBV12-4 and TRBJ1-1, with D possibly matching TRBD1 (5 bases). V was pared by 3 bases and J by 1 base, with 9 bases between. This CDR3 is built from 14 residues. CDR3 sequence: CASSFREGNTEAFF. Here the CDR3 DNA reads TGTGCCAGCAGTTTCAGGGAGGGGAACACTGAAGCTTTCTTT.